The 21 T cell receptor beta chains in this list originate from one sample, sequenced in a study of T cell clonality in common variable immunodeficiency. Assay: immunoSEQ multiplex PCR; the TCRdb copy retains only in-frame clones and omits some. The sample offers fewer than 75,000 clones and no singletons, the top ten holding about 1.7%. The sample comprised peripheral blood mononuclear cells. The receptor source for this set is a person between 18 and 69 years old in good health.

This clone has ten or more counts. The read terminates 3 residues before the CDR3 end, so the remaining end is supplied by the germline J gene. The chain combines TRBV5-6 with TRBJ1-5; no clear D gene. The CDR3 extends over 12 amino acids. The germline V and J ends were trimmed by 3 bases and 3 bases, with 4 bases remaining between them. CDR1 is SGHDT, CDR2 YYEEEE, per germline. CDR3 sequence reads: CASSSFNQPQHF. The DNA read from the CDR3 is TGTGCCAGCAGCTCCTTCAATCAGCCC.

At least ten counts were recorded for this clone. The CDR3 goes on 3 residues after the read ends, and that part is filled in from the germline J gene. This rearrangement joins TRBV4-2 to TRBJ1-1, with D perhaps TRBD1 (6 bases). CDR3 length: 13 amino acids. The V gene's germline CDR1 is LGHNA and CDR2 YNFKEQ. Trimming cost V 0 bases and J 4 bases, with 6 bases left between them. CDR3 bases read: TGTGCCAGCAGCCAAGAACAGGGCACTGAA. Translating gives CASSQEQGTE. The entire CDR3 protein reads CASSQEQGTEAFF.

This clone was found many times. The read gets to within 3 residues of the CDR3 end, and the germline J gene fills in the rest. V is TRBV5-1 and J is TRBJ2-1, with TRBD2 matching 12 bases. CDR1 and CDR2 (germline): SGHRS, YFSETQ. The V segment lost 4 bases and the J segment 4 bases; nucleotides outside the gene matches: 6. The CDR3 spans 16 residues. CDR3 DNA, as far as it was read: TGCGCCAGCAGCCTGACTAGCGGGGGACTATACAATGAG. The encoded protein is CASSLTSGGLYNE. The entire CDR3 protein is CASSLTSGGLYNEQFF.

This clone was seen ten or more times. This CDR3 reads CASRPLARSYEQYF. Partial CDR3 DNA: TGTGCCAGCAGGCCTCTAGCGAGATCCTACGAG. The chain is built from TRBV27 and TRBJ2-7; maybe TRBD2 (6 bases). The read ends 3 residues early relative to the CDR3; the germline J gene fills the gap. V was clipped by 6 bases and J by 1 base, with 13 bases between them. CDR1 MNHEY and CDR2 SMNVEV come from the germline V gene (reference sequence). The CDR3 contains 14 residues.

Of note for this clone: The read finishes 3 residues shy of the CDR3 end, and the germline J gene is used to complete it. The chain recombines TRBV7-9 with TRBJ1-6; possible D gene TRBD1, 6 bases. CDR3 length: 13 residues. The V and J ends lost 8 bases and 3 bases respectively, with 8 bases between them. Germline loops: CDR1 SEHNR, CDR2 FQNEAQ (reference sequence). CDR3: CASADSYNSPLHF. The part of the CDR3 DNA that was read is TGTGCCAGCGCGGACAGCTATAATTCACCC.

This clone has ten or more counts. The read is 3 residues too short to cover the CDR3 end, so that end is filled in from the germline J gene. The V and J genes are TRBV11-3 and TRBJ1-5; TRBD1 agrees at 7 bases. The CDR3 totals 15 residues. From germline, CDR1 is SGHNT and CDR2 YENEEA. J lost 1 base, V lost 3 bases, and 3 bases had no gene match. CDR3 in amino acids: CASSFFRGSNQPQHF. The CDR3 bases that were read are TGTGCCAGCAGCTTTTTCAGGGGGAGCAATCAGCCC.

This clone was observed many times. The read ends 3 residues shy of where the CDR3 ends; the end is completed using the germline J gene. This rearrangement joins TRBV11-2 to TRBJ2-5; 9 bases match TRBD1. CDR3 length: 15 residues. Germline V gene lookup returns CDR1 SGHAT and CDR2 FQNNGV. With 1 base clipped from V and 5 bases from J, the junction kept 5 bases outside the gene matches. The sequenced CDR3 bases are TGTGCCAGCAGCTTAGGACAGGGGGTAGGGGAGACC. Translating it yields CASSLGQGVGET. The CDR3 in its entirety is CASSLGQGVGETQYF.

There are a few counts of this clone. The CDR3 is cut off 3 residues early in the read; its end comes from the germline J gene. V usage is TRBV19 and J usage is TRBJ2-7; D possibly corresponds to TRBD2 (5 bases). V was clipped by 3 bases and J by 3 bases, with 15 bases between them. This CDR3 is built from 15 residues. CDR1 and CDR2 from the germline V gene are LNHDA and SQIVND (reference sequence). CDR3 DNA, as far as it was read: TGTGCCAGTAGTATGGAGCGGATAACCGGCTACGAG. As protein: CASSMERITGYE. The complete CDR3 reads CASSMERITGYEQYF.

At least ten counts were recorded for this clone. Sequencing ends 3 residues short of the CDR3 end; the germline J gene provides the rest. This chain uses TRBV6-1 with TRBJ1-1; 7 positions match TRBD1. The V and J ends lost 4 bases and 2 bases, in that order; junction bases with no gene match: 7. This CDR3 contains 15 residues. Germline V gives CDR1 MNHNS, CDR2 SASEGT. CDR3 protein: CASSGYRGRNTEAFF. The covered CDR3 bases are TGTGCCAGCAGTGGATACAGGGGAAGAAACACTGAA.

Many counts were recorded for this clone. The CDR3 end is not reached by the read, which stops 3 residues before it; the germline J gene fills it in. The chain combines TRBV5-1 with TRBJ2-3, with D hard to call. The germline V and J ends were trimmed by 0 bases and 0 bases, with 11 bases remaining between them. Germline loops: CDR1 SGHRS, CDR2 YFSETQ. The CDR3 extends over 16 amino acids. The sequenced CDR3 bases are TGCGCCAGCAGCTTGGTTCGCGGAACTAGCACAGATACG. It encodes CASSLVRGTSTDT. The CDR3 in its entirety is CASSLVRGTSTDTQYF. The full variable domain, completed using reference TRBV5-1 and TRBJ2-3, is KAGVTQTPRYLIKTRGQQVTLSCSPISGHRSVSWYQQTPGQGLQFLFEYFSETQRNKGNFPGRFSGRQFSNSRSEMNVSTLELGDSALYLCASSLVRGTSTDTQYFGPGTRLTVL.

This clone has ten or more counts. The read is 3 residues too short to cover the CDR3 end, so that end is filled in from the germline J gene. Other DNA variants within this sample encode the same CDR3. The rearrangement links TRBV5-1 to TRBJ2-3, with 11 bases lining up with TRBD2. Germline loops: CDR1 SGHRS, CDR2 YFSETQ. The CDR3 extends over 15 amino acids. Trimming took 5 bases from V and 8 from J; bases not matched to a gene: 10. The CDR3 reads CASRPTSGSFGTQYF. The part of the CDR3 DNA that was read is TGCGCCAGCAGACCTACTAGCGGGAGTTTTGGTACG.

This clone was counted at least ten times. The DNA ends 3 residues before the CDR3 does, and the rest of the CDR3 is filled in from the germline J gene. The gene calls are TRBV30 and TRBJ1-1, with 8 nucleotides matching TRBD1. The CDR3 extends over 15 amino acids. The germline V gene has CDR1 GTSNPN and CDR2 SVGIG (reference sequence). V shed 4 bases, J shed 3 bases, and the junction held 10 bases outside the gene matches. Incomplete CDR3 DNA: TGTGCCTGGACAACTAAGACAGGGGATTACACTGAA. Amino acid sequence: CAWTTKTGDYTE. The full CDR3 is CAWTTKTGDYTEAFF. Full variable domain (outside the CDR3, taken from reference TRBV30 and TRBJ1-1): SQTIHQWPATLVQPVGSPLSLECTVEGTSNPNLYWYRQAAGRGLQLLFYSVGIGQISSEVPQNLSASRPQDRQFILSSKKLLLSDSGFYLCAWTTKTGDYTEAFFGQGTRLTVV.

This clone has ten or more counts. CDR3 DNA, as far as it was read: TGCAGTGCAGACTTGCTTTCCGGGACTAGCGGGGGCGTATACAATGAG. It encodes CSADLLSGTSGGVYNE. The whole CDR3 is CSADLLSGTSGGVYNEQFF. V gene TRBV20-1 combines with J gene TRBJ2-1; 14 nucleotides align to TRBD2. The read halts 3 residues ahead of the CDR3 end, with the missing end drawn from the germline J gene. The CDR3 loop spans 19 amino acids. V lost 6 bases and J lost 4; bases outside the gene matches: 17. Germline lookup yields CDR1 DFQATT and CDR2 SNEGSKA (reference sequence).

There are many counts of this clone. The CDR3 goes on 3 residues after the read ends, and that part is filled in from the germline J gene. V is TRBV5-1 and J is TRBJ2-2; TRBD2 agrees at 7 bases. Trimming took 0 bases from V and 8 from J; bases not matched to a gene: 7. The CDR3 runs 15 residues. The germline gives CDR1 SGHRS, CDR2 YFSETQ. CDR3 in amino acids: CASSLGPSGVGELFF. The covered CDR3 bases are TGCGCCAGCAGCTTGGGACCTAGCGGCGTGGGGGAG. Supplemented by reference TRBV5-1 and TRBJ2-2, the full variable domain reads KAGVTQTPRYLIKTRGQQVTLSCSPISGHRSVSWYQQTPGQGLQFLFEYFSETQRNKGNFPGRFSGRQFSNSRSEMNVSTLELGDSALYLCASSLGPSGVGELFFGEGSRLTVL.

This clone has ten or more counts. The missing CDR3 end, 3 residues past where the read stops, is filled in from the germline J gene. V is TRBV29-1 and J is TRBJ1-1; a weak D match, TRBD1 (5 bases). V was clipped by 4 bases and J by 4 bases, with 13 bases between them. The length of the CDR3 is 13 residues. Germline loops: CDR1 SQVTM, CDR2 ANQGSEA. The CDR3 is CSVVWGVGTEAFF. CDR3 DNA, as far as it was read: TGCAGCGTTGTCTGGGGCGTCGGCACTGAA.

This clone was recorded at least ten times. Here the CDR3 reads CASSLTRGELFF. Incomplete CDR3 DNA: TGTGCCAGCAGCTTAACTCGGGGGGAG. The chain recombines TRBV7-8 with TRBJ2-2; D is unresolved. The sequenced fragment ends 3 residues before the CDR3 boundary, so the rest is inferred from the germline J gene. CDR3 size: 12 residues. CDR1 is SGHVS, CDR2 FQNEAQ, per germline. V gave up 2 bases and J gave up 8 bases, with 6 bases separating them.

This clone was picked up many times. The read comes to an end 3 residues before the CDR3 does, leaving the germline J gene to fill in the end. The V gene is TRBV19, the J gene TRBJ2-7, with D possibly being TRBD1 or TRBD2 (5 bases each). The V and J ends lost 4 bases and 1 base respectively, with 8 bases between them. The CDR3 loop spans 13 amino acids. Germline loops: CDR1 LNHDA, CDR2 SQIVND (reference sequence). The sequenced CDR3 bases are TGTGCCAGTAGTACAGGGAGTTCCTACGAG. This sequence encodes CASSTGSSYE. The whole CDR3 protein is CASSTGSSYEQYF.

This clone was counted many times. The sequence runs out 3 residues before the end of the CDR3; the remainder is reconstructed from the germline J gene. The rearrangement joins TRBV5-4 to TRBJ2-7, with TRBD2 identical over 14 bases. The CDR3 sequence is 16 residues long. With V trimmed by 5 bases and J by 2 bases, 6 bases remained unmatched. In germline, CDR1 is SGHNT, CDR2 YYREEE (reference sequence). Incomplete CDR3 DNA: TGTGCCAGCAGTCGGACTAGCGGGGGGCTTACCTACGAG. Protein sequence: CASSRTSGGLTYE. The entire CDR3 is CASSRTSGGLTYEQYF.

This clone was seen at least ten times. The read ends 3 residues shy of where the CDR3 ends; the end is completed using the germline J gene. This chain connects TRBV7-6 to TRBJ1-2; D gene ambiguous. V lost 3 bases, J lost 2 bases, and 7 bases lay in between. Germline V CDR1 and CDR2: SGHVS, FNYEAQ. CDR3 size: 13 residues. CDR3 sequence reads: CASSFPGNYGYTF. CDR3 DNA (partial): TGTGCCAGCAGCTTTCCGGGGAACTATGGC.

Note on this clone: Germline and junction disagree at one end, which may indicate a read error. CDR3 bases read: TGTGCTAGCAGCGGATGGGGCTCTCCTCATCAGCCC. This translates into CASSGWGSPHQP. The full CDR3 is CASSGWGSPHQPQHF. The rearrangement joins TRBV7-7 to TRBJ1-5, with a weak D call TRBD1 (5 bases). The DNA ends 3 residues before the CDR3 does, and the rest of the CDR3 is filled in from the germline J gene. This CDR3 comprises 15 residues. Germline V gives CDR1 SSHAT, CDR2 FNYEAQ (reference sequence).

This clone has at least ten counts. From the germline J gene comes the end of the CDR3, since the read stops 3 residues before it. This chain connects TRBV5-1 to TRBJ1-3; D not certain. This CDR3 spans 14 amino acids. From germline, CDR1 is SGHRS and CDR2 YFSETQ. V was shortened by 0 bases and J by 4 bases, with 8 bases between the two germline ends. The CDR3 is CASSLEAVGNTIYF. The CDR3 bases that were read are TGCGCCAGCAGCTTGGAGGCAGTCGGAAACACC. The full variable domain, rest sourced from reference TRBV5-1 and TRBJ1-3, is KAGVTQTPRYLIKTRGQQVTLSCSPISGHRSVSWYQQTPGQGLQFLFEYFSETQRNKGNFPGRFSGRQFSNSRSEMNVSTLELGDSALYLCASSLEAVGNTIYFGEGSWLTVV.